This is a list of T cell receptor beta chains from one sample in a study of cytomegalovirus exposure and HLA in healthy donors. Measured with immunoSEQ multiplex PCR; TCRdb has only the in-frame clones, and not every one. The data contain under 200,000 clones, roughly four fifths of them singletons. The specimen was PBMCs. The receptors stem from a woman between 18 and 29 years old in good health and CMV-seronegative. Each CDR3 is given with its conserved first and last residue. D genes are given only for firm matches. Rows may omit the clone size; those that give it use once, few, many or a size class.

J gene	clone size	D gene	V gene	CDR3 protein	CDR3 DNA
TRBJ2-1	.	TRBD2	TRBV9	CASSVGPEVTSGRTEQFF	TGTGCCAGCAGCGTAGGCCCCGAAGTTACTAGCGGGAGAACTGAGCAGTTCTTC
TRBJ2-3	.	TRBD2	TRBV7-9	CASSPPGGPDTQYF	TGTGCCAGCAGCCCACCGGGAGGACCAGATACGCAGTATTTT
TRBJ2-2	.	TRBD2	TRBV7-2	CASSPSSGFRATGELFF	TGTGCCAGCAGCCCATCTAGCGGGTTCCGTGCCACCGGGGAGCTGTTTTTT
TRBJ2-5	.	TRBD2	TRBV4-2	CASSQGPSGNQETQYF	TGTGCCAGCAGCCAAGGCCCTAGCGGAAACCAAGAGACCCAGTACTTC
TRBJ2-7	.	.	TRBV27	CASSRQGLYEQYF	TGTGCCAGCAGTCGCCAGGGCCTCTACGAGCAGTACTTC
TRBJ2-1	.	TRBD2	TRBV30	CARSGGSYNEQFF	TGTGCCCGCAGCGGCGGGAGCTACAATGAGCAGTTCTTC
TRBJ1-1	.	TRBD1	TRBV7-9	CASSLGQDATEAFF	TGTGCCAGCAGCCTGGGACAGGACGCCACTGAAGCTTTCTTT
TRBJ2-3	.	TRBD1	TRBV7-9	CASSMDRVRTDTQYF	TGTGCCAGCAGCATGGACAGGGTGCGCACAGATACGCAGTATTTT
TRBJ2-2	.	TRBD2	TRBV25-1	CASSEAGASGELFF	TGTGCCAGCAGTGAAGCGGGAGCCTCCGGGGAGCTGTTTTTT
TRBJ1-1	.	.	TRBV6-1	CASIDPLTGNTEAFF	TGTGCCAGCATCGACCCGCTGACAGGTAACACTGAAGCTTTCTTT
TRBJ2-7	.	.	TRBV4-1	CASSPLDYLAGEQYF	TGCGCCAGCAGCCCTCTGGACTATCTTGCGGGGGAGCAGTACTTC
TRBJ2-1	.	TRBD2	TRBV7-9	CASSLARLAGGEQFF	TGTGCCAGCAGCTTAGCGCGACTAGCGGGAGGTGAGCAGTTCTTC
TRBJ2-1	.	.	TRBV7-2	CASSYPEEGISYNEQFF	TGTGCCAGCAGCTATCCTGAGGAGGGGATCTCCTACAATGAGCAGTTCTTC
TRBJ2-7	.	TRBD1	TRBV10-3	CAISDPDRVFYEQYF	TGTGCCATCAGTGACCCGGACAGGGTATTCTACGAGCAGTACTTC
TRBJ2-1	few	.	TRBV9	CASSVERGGSNNEQFF	TGTGCCAGCAGCGTAGAGAGGGGGGGCTCGAACAATGAGCAGTTCTTC
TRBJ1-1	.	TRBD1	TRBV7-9	CSSSLPIGDREAFF	TGTTCCAGCAGCTTACCTATCGGGGACAGGGAAGCTTTCTTT
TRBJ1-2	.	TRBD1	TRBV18	CASSPHDRVIYGYTF	TGTGCCAGCTCACCACACGACAGGGTAATTTATGGCTACACCTTC
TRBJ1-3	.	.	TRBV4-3	CASSQGYGQLSGNTIYF	TGCGCCAGCAGCCAAGGTTACGGACAGCTCTCTGGAAACACCATATATTTT
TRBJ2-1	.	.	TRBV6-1	CASSEWATENEQFF	TGTGCCAGCAGTGAGTGGGCAACAGAAAATGAGCAGTTCTTC
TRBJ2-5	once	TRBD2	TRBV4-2	CASSQGLAVPEGQETQYF	TGTGCCAGCAGCCAGGGACTAGCGGTCCCCGAGGGGCAAGAGACCCAGTACTTC
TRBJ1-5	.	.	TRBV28	CASSLALYSNQPQHF	TGTGCCAGCAGTTTAGCTCTCTATAGCAATCAGCCCCAGCATTTT
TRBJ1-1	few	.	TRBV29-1	CSQSVAGANTEAFF	TGCAGTCAATCCGTCGCGGGTGCGAACACTGAAGCTTTCTTT
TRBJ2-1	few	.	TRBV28	CASSIEVQRRSTYNEQFF	TGTGCCAGCAGTATTGAGGTTCAGCGGCGGAGTACCTACAATGAGCAGTTCTTC
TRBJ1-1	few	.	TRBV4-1	CASSQAGGPSGTEAFF	TGCGCCAGCAGCCAAGCGGGGGGGCCCTCGGGGACTGAAGCTTTCTTT